What follows is one TCR beta chain and its context. The entry originates in a study of PD-L1 blockade in urothelial cancer. About the research overall: Dosed intravenously at 1,200 mg every 3 weeks, atezolizumab was initiated by patients around 2014. Twenty-five of the 29 patients were men with bladder-origin urothelial cancer. Blood analysis took place 3 weeks (second dose) and 6 weeks after treatment start.

The study collected 1 to 8 samples per patient, pretreatment and on-treatment. Using immunoSEQ multiplex PCR, the repertoire was profiled, and TCRdb retains in-frame clones only, with some absent. The data hold about 43,000 clones, with 88% observed a single time. The V gene's germline CDR1 is SGHNT and CDR2 YYREEE (reference sequence). The CDR3 is made up of 15 amino acids. The V and J ends lost 4 bases and 1 base, in that order; junction bases with no gene match: 7. Sequenced here: PBMCs, sampled around atezolizumab (anti-PD-L1) treatment. The chain couples TRBV5-4 to TRBJ1-1; 7 bases agree with TRBD1. The clonotype comes from a woman aged 60-75 years with urothelial cancer. CDR3 sequence: CASSPFRDRNTEAFF. CDR3 sequence (DNA): TGTGCCAGCAGCCCATTCCGGGACAGGAACACTGAAGCTTTCTTT.